One sample yielded the 6 T cell receptor beta chains listed below, sequenced in a study of OX40 agonist ivuxolimab in advanced cancers. TCRdb keeps only in-frame clones here, not all; method: immunoSEQ multiplex PCR. The repertoire consists of approximately 74,000 clones, with 90% to 95% occurring once and the leading ten covering 5.9%. The material was CD4+ or CD8+ T cells sorted from blood, obtained in a trial of the OX40 agonist ivuxolimab. All receptors derive from an adult with an advanced solid tumor such as melanoma, head and neck, liver or kidney cancer.

The CDR3 DNA sequence: TGCGCCAGCAGCCTGGACTCCTATGGCTACACCTTC. Translation: CASSLDSYGYTF. The chain uses TRBV5-1 and TRBJ1-2; D gene unclear. CDR3 size: 12 residues. Deletions cut 4 bases from V and 4 bases from J, with 8 bases between. Germline lookup yields CDR1 SGHRS and CDR2 YFSETQ.

The CDR3 sequence is CASSDQRGTGELFF. CDR3 bases: TGTGCCAGCAGCGACCAGCGGGGCACCGGGGAGCTGTTTTTT. The V call is TRBV9, the J call TRBJ2-2; 7 nucleotides line up with TRBD2. CDR1 is SGDLS, CDR2 YYNGEE, per germline. CDR3 length: 14 residues. The junction had 3 bases not matched to a gene; V was cut back by 3 bases and J by 4 bases.

The chain employs TRBV7-9 and TRBJ2-3; 10 bases match TRBD2. This CDR3 spans 16 amino acids. Germline V gives CDR1 SEHNR, CDR2 FQNEAQ (reference sequence). V shed 2 bases and J 2 bases; nucleotides not matched to a gene: 4. The CDR3 DNA reads as TGTGCCAGCAGCTTACTAGCGGGGGATATCACAGATACGCAGTATTTT. Its translation is CASSLLAGDITDTQYF.

About this clone: Other DNA sequences in the sample encode the same CDR3. The chain is built from TRBV4-1 and TRBJ2-7; TRBD1 aligns across 8 bases. The V gene end was trimmed by 4 bases and the J gene end by 6 bases; junction bases not matched to a gene: 8. The CDR3 is 14 residues long. Germline loops: CDR1 MGHRA, CDR2 YSYEKL. This chain's CDR3 is CASSLGTGTVEQYF. The CDR3 DNA reads as TGCGCCAGCAGCCTCGGGACAGGTACTGTCGAGCAGTACTTC.

The chain uses TRBV27 and TRBJ2-2; the D gene could be TRBD1 or TRBD2 (5 bases each). V lost 2 bases to trimming and J lost 6 bases, with 19 bases between them. The CDR3 sequence is 17 residues long. From germline, CDR1 is MNHEY and CDR2 SMNVEV (reference sequence). The CDR3 region has the DNA TGTGCCAGCAGTTTACGGGACGGCATACTTTGGGCCGGGGAGCTGTTTTTT. It translates to CASSLRDGILWAGELFF.

The chain uses TRBV28 and TRBJ2-3; 7 bases agree with TRBD1. The germline V gene has CDR1 MDHEN and CDR2 SYDVKM. This CDR3 comprises 15 residues. Trimming removed 2 bases from V and 2 bases from J; junction bases left unmatched: 4. The CDR3 region is CASSLRDRVTDTQYF. The CDR3 DNA is TGTGCCAGCAGTTTAAGGGACAGAGTCACAGATACGCAGTATTTT.